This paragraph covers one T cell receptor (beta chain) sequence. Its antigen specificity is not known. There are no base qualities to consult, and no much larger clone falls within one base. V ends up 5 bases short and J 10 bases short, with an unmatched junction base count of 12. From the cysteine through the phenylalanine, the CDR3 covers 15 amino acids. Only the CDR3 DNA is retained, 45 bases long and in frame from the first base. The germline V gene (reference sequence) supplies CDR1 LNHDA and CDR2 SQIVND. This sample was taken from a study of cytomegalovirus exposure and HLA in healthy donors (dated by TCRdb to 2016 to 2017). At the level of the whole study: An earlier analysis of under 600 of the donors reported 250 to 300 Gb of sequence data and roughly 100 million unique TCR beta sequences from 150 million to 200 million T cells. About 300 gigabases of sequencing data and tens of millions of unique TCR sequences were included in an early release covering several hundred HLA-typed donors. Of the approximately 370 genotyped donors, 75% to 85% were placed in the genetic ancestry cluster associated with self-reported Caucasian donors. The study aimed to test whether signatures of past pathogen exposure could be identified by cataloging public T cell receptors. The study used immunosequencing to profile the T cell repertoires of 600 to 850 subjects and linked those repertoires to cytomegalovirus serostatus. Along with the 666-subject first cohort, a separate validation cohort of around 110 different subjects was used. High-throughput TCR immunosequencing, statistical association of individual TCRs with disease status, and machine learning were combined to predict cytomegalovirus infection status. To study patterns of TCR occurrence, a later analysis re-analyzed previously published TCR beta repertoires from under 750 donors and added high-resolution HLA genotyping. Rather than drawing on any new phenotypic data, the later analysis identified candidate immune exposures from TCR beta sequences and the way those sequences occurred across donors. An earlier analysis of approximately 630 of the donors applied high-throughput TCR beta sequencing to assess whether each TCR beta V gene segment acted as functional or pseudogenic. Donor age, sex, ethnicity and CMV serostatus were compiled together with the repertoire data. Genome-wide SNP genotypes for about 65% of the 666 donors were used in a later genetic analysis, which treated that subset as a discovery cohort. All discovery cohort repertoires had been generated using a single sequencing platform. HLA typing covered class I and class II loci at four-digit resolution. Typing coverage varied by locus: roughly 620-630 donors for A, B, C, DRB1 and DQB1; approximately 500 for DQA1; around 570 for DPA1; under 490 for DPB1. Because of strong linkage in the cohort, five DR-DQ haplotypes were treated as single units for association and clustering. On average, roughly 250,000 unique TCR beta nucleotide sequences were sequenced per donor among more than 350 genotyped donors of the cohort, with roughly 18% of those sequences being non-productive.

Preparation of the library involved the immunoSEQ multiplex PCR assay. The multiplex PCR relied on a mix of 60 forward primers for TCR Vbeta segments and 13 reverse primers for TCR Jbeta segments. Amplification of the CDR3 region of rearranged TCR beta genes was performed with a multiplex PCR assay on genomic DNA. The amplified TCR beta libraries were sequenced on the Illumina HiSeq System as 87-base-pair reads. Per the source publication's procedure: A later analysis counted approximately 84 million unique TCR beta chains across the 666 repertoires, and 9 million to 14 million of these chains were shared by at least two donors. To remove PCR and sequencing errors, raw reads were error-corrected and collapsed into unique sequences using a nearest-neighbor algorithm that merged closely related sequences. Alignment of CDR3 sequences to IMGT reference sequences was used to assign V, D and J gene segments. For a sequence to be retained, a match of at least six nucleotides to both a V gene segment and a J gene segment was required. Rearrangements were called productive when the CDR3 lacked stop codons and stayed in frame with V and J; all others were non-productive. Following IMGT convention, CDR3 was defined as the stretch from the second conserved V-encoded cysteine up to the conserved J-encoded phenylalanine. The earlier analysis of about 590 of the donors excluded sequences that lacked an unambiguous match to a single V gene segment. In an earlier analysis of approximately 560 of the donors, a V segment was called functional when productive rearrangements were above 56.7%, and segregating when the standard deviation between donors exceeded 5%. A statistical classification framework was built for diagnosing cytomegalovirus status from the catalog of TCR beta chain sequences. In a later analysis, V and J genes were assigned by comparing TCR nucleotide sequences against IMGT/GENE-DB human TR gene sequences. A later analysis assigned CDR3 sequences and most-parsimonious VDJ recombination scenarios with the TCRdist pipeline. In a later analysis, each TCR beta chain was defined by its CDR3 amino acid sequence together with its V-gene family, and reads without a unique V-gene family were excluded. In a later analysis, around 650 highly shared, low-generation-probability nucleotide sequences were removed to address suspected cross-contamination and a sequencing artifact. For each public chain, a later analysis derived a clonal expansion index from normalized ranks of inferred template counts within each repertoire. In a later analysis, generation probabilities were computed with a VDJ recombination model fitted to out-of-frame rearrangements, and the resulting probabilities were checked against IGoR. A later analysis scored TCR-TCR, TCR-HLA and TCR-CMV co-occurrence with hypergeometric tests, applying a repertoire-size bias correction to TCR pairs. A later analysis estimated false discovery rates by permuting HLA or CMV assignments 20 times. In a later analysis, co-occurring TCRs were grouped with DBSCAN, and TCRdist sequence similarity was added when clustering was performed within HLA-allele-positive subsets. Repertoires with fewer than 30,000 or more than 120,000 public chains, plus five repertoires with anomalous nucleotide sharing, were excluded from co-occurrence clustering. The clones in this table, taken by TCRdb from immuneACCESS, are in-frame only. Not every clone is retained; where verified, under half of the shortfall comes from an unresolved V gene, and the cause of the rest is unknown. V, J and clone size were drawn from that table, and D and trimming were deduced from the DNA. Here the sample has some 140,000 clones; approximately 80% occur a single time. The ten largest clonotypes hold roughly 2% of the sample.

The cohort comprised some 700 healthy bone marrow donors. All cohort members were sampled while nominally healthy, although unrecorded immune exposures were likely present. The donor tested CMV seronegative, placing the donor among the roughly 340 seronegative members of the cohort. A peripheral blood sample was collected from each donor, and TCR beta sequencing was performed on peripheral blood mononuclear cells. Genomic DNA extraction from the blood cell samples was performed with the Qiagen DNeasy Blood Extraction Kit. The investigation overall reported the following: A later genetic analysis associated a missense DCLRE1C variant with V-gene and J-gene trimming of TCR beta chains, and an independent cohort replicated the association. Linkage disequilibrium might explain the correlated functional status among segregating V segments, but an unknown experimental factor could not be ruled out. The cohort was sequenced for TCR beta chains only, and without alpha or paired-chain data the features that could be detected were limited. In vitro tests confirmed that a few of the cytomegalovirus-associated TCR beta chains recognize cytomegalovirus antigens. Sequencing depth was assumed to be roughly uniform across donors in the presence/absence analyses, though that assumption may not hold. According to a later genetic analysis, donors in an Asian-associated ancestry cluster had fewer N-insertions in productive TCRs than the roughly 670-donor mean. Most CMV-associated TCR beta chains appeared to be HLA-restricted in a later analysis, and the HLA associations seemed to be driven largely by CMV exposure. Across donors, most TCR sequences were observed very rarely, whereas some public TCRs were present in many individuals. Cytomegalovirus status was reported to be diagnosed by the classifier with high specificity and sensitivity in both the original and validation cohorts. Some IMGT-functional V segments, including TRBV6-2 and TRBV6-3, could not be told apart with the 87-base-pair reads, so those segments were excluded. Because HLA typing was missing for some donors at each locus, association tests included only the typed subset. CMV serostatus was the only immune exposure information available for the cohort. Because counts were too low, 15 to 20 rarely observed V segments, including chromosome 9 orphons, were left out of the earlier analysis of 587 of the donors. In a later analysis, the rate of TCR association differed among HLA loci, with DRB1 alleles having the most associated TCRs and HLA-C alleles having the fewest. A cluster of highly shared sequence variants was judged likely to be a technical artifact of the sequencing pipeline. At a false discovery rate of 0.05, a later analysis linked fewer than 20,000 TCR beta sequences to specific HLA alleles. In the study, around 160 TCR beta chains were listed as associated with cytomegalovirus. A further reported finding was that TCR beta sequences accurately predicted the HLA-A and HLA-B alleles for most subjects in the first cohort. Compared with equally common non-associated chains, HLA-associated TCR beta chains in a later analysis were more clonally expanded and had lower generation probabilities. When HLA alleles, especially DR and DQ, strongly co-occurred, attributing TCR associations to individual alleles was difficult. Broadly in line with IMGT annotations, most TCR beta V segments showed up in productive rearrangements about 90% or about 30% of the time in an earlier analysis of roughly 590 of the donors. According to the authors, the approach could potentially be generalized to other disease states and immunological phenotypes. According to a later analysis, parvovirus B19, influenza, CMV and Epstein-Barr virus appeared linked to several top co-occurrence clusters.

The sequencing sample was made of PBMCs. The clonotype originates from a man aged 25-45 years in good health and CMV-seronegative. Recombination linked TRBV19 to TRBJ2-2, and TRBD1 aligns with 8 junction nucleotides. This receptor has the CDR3 CASSARGQASLELFF. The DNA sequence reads TGTGCCAGTAGTGCTCGGGGACAGGCCTCCCTGGAGCTGTTTTTT.